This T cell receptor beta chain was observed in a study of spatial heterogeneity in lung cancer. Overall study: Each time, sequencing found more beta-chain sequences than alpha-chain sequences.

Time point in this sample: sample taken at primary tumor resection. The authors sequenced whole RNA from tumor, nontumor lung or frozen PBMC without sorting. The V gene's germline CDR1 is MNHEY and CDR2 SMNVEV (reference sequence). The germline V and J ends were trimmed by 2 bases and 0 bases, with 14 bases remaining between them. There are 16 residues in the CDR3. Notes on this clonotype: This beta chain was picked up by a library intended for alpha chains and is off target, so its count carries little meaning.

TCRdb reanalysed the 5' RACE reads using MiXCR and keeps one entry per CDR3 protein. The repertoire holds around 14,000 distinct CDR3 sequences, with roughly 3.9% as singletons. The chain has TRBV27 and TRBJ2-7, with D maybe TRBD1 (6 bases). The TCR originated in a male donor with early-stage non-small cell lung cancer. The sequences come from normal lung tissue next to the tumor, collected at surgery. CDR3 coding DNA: TGTGCCAGCAGTTTAAAGATCATGGGGGCCTCCTACGAGCAGTACTTC. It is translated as CASSLKIMGASYEQYF.